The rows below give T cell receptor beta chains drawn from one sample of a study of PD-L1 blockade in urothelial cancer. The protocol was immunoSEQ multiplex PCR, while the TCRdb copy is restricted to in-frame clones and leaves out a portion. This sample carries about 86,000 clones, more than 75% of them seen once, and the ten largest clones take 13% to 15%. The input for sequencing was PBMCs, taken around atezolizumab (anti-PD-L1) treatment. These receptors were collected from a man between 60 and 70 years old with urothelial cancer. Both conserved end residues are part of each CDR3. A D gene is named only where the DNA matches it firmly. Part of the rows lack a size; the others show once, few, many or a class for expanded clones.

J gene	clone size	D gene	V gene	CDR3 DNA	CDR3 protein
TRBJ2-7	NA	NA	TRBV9	TGTGCCAGCAGCGTAGTGGGCAAGGCCTACGAGCAGTACTTC	CASSVVGKAYEQYF
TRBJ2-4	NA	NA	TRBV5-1	TGCGCCAGCAGCCCCGGCACAGGGAAGGACATTCAGTACTTC	CASSPGTGKDIQYF
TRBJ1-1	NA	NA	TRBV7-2	TGTGCCAGCACCCTGGGAGGGTCCAACACTGAAGCTTTCTTT	CASTLGGSNTEAFF
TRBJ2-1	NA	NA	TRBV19	TGTGCCAGTAGTATGGAGGGGGCATCCTACAATGAGCAGTTCTTC	CASSMEGASYNEQFF
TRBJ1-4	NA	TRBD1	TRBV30	TGTGCCTGTCCCTCGACAGGGGCTAATGAAAAACTGTTTTTT	CACPSTGANEKLFF
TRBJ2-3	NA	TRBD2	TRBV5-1	TGCGCCAGCAGCTTGGAGCCTAGCGGGGGGGCCTGGTTGGCAGATACGCAGTATTTT	CASSLEPSGGAWLADTQYF
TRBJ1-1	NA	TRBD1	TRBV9	TGTGCCAGCAGCCCCCGTGACAGGGAGGACACTGAAGCTTTCTTT	CASSPRDREDTEAFF
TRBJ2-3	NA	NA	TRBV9	TGTGCCAGCAGCCCCACTGGGAGGACGAACACAGATACGCAGTATTTT	CASSPTGRTNTDTQYF
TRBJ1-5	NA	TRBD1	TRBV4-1	TGCGCCAGCAGCCAAGCTAGGACAGGGCGGGATCAGCCCCAGCATTTT	CASSQARTGRDQPQHF
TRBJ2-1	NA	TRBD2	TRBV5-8	TGTGCCAGCAGCCATAGCGGGAGGGCCATTGATGAGCAGTTCTTC	CASSHSGRAIDEQFF
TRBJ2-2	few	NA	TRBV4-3	TGCGCCAGCAGCATACACACGAACACCGGGGAGCTGTTTTTT	CASSIHTNTGELFF
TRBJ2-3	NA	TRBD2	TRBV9	TGTGCCAGCAGCGTACATGGACTAGCGGGAGGAGATACGCAGTATTTT	CASSVHGLAGGDTQYF
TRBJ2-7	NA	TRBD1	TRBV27	TGTGCCAGCAGTAGGGACAGGGGCTACGAGCAGTACTTC	CASSRDRGYEQYF
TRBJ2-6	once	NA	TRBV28	TGTGCCAGCAGTATCCGGACAGCCGGGGACGTCCTGACTTTC	CASSIRTAGDVLTF
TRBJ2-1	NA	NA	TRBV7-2	TGTGCCAGCAGCATGAGGATAGCCTATTACAATGAGCAGTTCTTC	CASSMRIAYYNEQFF
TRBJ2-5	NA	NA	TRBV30	TGTGCCTGGAGTGTACATCAGTTGGAGACCCAGTACTTC	CAWSVHQLETQYF
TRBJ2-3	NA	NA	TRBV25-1	TGTGCCAGCAGGACTGGACAGATTACAGATACGCAGTATTTT	CASRTGQITDTQYF
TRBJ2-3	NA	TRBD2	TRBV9	TGTGCCAGCAGCCCCCGGACTAGCGTGGGGGTAGATACGCAGTATTTT	CASSPRTSVGVDTQYF
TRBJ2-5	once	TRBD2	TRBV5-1	TGCGCCAGCAGGGAGGCCAGACTAGCGGGGGGGAGAGAGACCCAGTACTTC	CASREARLAGGRETQYF
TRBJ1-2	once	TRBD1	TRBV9	TGTGCCAGCAGCGCCAGGGGGCTGGGCTACACCTTC	CASSARGLGYTF
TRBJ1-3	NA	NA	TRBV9	TGTGCCAGCAGCGTAGAGGGGCATGGAAACACCATATATTTT	CASSVEGHGNTIYF
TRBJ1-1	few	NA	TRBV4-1	TGCGCCAGCAGCTCCATTAACACTGAAGCTTTCTTT	CASSSINTEAFF
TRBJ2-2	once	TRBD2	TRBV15	TGTGCCACCAGCTTCCAGACTAGCCACACCGGGGAGCTGTTTTTT	CATSFQTSHTGELFF
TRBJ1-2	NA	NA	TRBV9	TGTGCCAGCAGCGCCCGTATTTCCGTTTGGGGGGAGGACTATGGCTACACCTTC	CASSARISVWGEDYGYTF
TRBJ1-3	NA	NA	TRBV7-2	TGTGCCAGCAGCCCGTCGGACAGCCACTCTGGAAACACCATATATTTT	CASSPSDSHSGNTIYF
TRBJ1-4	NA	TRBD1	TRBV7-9	TGTGCCAGCAGCTTAGGGATATCAGGGGGCCATGAAAAACTGTTTTTT	CASSLGISGGHEKLFF
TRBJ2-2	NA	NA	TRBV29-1	TGCAGCGTGCAACGTCAGGGAGGCACCGGGGAGCTGTTTTTT	CSVQRQGGTGELFF
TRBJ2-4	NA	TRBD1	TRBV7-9	TGTGCCAGCAGCGTGACAGGGGTGTGGAACATTCAGTACTTC	CASSVTGVWNIQYF
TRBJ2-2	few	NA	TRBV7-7	TGTGCTAGCAGCTTAACAGGTCCCGGGGAGCTGTTTTTT	CASSLTGPGELFF
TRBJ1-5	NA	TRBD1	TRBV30	TGTGCCTGGAGTGTCGACAGGGATCAGCCCCAGCATTTT	CAWSVDRDQPQHF
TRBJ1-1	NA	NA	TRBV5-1	TGCGCCAGCAGCAAGGGGGGGGAGGGCACTGAAGCTTTCTTT	CASSKGGEGTEAFF
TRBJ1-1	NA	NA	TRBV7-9	TGTGCCAGCAGCTCCGGGACACGAAACACTGAAGCTTTCTTT	CASSSGTRNTEAFF
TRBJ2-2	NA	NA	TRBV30	TGTGCCTGGAGTACGGGGACTAACACCGGGGAGCTGTTTTTT	CAWSTGTNTGELFF
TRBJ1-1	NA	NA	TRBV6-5	NA	CASSSFLWAFF
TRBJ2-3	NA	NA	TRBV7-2	TGTGCCAGCAGCTTTGAGGGTAGGGCCACAGATACGCAGTATTTT	CASSFEGRATDTQYF
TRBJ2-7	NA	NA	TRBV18	TGTGCCAGCTCACCACCGATTGGACTCTCCTACGAGCAGTACTTC	CASSPPIGLSYEQYF
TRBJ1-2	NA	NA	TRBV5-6	TGTGCCAGCAGCTTGACAGGTGGGGCCTATGGCTACACCTTC	CASSLTGGAYGYTF
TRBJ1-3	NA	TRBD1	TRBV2	TGTGCCAGCAGTGAGACAGGGTGGGACACCATATATTTT	CASSETGWDTIYF
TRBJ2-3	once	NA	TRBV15	TGTGCCACCAGCAGAGACGTAGCGAGTCGTGCAGATACGCAGTATTTT	CATSRDVASRADTQYF
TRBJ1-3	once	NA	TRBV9	TGTGCCAGCAGCGCAGAAACAGGGAGAGCTGGAAACACCATATATTTT	CASSAETGRAGNTIYF
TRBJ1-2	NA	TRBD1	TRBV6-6	TGTGCCAGCAGTTACTTTAGACAGGGCAACTATGGCTACACCTTC	CASSYFRQGNYGYTF
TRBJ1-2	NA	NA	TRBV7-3	TGTGCCAGCAGCTTAGACGGTAGCGACTATGGCTACACCTTC	CASSLDGSDYGYTF